The 16 T cell receptor beta chains presented below share a single source sample, sequenced in a study of T-cell memory formation after mild COVID-19. TCRdb reanalysed the 5' RACE reads using MiXCR and keeps one entry per CDR3 protein. Among 280,000 or so distinct CDR3 sequences listed, roughly 17% were seen once. Input material: PBMCs or a T cell subset sorted from them (not recorded which). These receptors all come from a man aged 18 to 30 who had mild COVID-19 (a few samples of this study predate the infection). Cell type and time point are not known.

The chain has TRBV2 and TRBJ2-2; 10 bases align to TRBD2. CDR1 is SNHLY, CDR2 FYNNEI, per germline. The CDR3 runs to 19 residues. Unmatched junction bases numbered 11, after V lost 2 bases and J lost 2 bases. CDR3 in amino acids: CASSELRLAGHLNTGELFF. The CDR3 DNA follows: TGTGCCAGCAGTGAACTCAGACTAGCGGGCCACTTAAACACCGGGGAGCTGTTTTTT.

This clonotype was seen a handful of times. The rearrangement uses TRBV6-4 and TRBJ2-1; 8 bases agree with TRBD2. Germline V lookup: CDR1 MRHNA, CDR2 SNTAGT. The CDR3 consists of 18 residues. V was clipped by 0 bases and J by 2 bases; unmatched bases: 9. The CDR3 coding sequence is TGTGCCAGCAGTGACTCAATTGCGCAGCGGGGGCCCTACAATGAGCAGTTCTTC. Protein product: CASSDSIAQRGPYNEQFF.

This chain connects TRBV7-8 to TRBJ1-6; TRBD1 matches 8 bases. In germline, CDR1 is SGHVS, CDR2 FQNEAQ. The J segment lost 12 bases and the V segment lost 1 base, leaving 5 bases of the junction unmatched. The CDR3 consists of 14 residues. CDR3 bases: TGTGCCAGCAGCTTAGGACAGGGGAGGGGACCCCTCCACTTT. Residues: CASSLGQGRGPLHF.

The chain is built from TRBV6-6 and TRBJ1-5; 8 bases align to TRBD1. Germline CDR1 and CDR2: MNHNY and SVGAGI (reference sequence). Losses at the gene ends were 6 bases for V and 9 bases for J; bases not matched to a gene: 13. This CDR3 is built from 15 residues. CDR3 DNA sequence: TGTGCCAGCAGATCCCCAGGGGGCGAGGGTCGGCCCCAGCATTTT. Protein sequence: CASRSPGGEGRPQHF.

The chain links TRBV7-9 to TRBJ2-7, with 7 positions matching TRBD1. The V gene's germline CDR1 is SEHNR and CDR2 FQNEAQ (reference sequence). The CDR3 consists of 15 residues. Losses at the gene ends were 0 bases for V and 2 bases for J; bases not matched to a gene: 4. The CDR3, as DNA: TGTGCCAGCAGCTTAGCCGCCCAGGGGGCCTACGAGCAGTACTTC. As protein: CASSLAAQGAYEQYF.

The J gene is TRBJ1-5, the V gene TRBV6-2 or TRBV6-3; perhaps TRBD1 as D (6 bases). This CDR3 comprises 15 residues. The germline V gene encodes CDR1 MNHEY and CDR2 SVGEGT. Trimming removed 2 bases from V and 3 bases from J, with 11 bases in between. The CDR3, as DNA: TGTGCCAGCAGTTACAACAGGGCCATCAATCAGCCCCAGCATTTT. Its protein product is CASSYNRAINQPQHF.

This clonotype was seen a handful of times. The chain employs TRBV27 and TRBJ2-3, with 7 bases fitting TRBD2. The CDR3 length is 15 residues. Germline lookup yields CDR1 MNHEY and CDR2 SMNVEV (reference sequence). With V trimmed by 6 bases and J by 6 bases, 12 bases remained unmatched. In DNA form, the CDR3 reads TGTGCCAGCAGCCCAGGGATCACTAGCGTCGATACGCAGTATTTT. Its translation is CASSPGITSVDTQYF.

This rearrangement joins TRBV7-9 to TRBJ2-1; no clear D gene. V gave up 5 bases and J gave up 10 bases, with 15 bases separating them. CDR1 and CDR2 (germline): SEHNR, FQNEAQ (reference sequence). The CDR3 totals 13 residues. The CDR3, as DNA: TGTGCCAGCAGCCCGGCCTCGGCGGTAGAGCAGTTCTTC. It encodes CASSPASAVEQFF.

The chain is built from TRBV7-2 and TRBJ2-3; 9 bases line up with TRBD2. Trimming removed 2 bases from V and 4 bases from J; junction bases left unmatched: 7. This CDR3 contains 16 residues. Germline CDR1 and CDR2: SGHTA and FQGNSA. The CDR3 is CASSLRAGGPPDTQYF. The DNA for the CDR3 is TGTGCCAGCAGCTTAAGGGCGGGGGGGCCCCCAGATACGCAGTATTTT.

The chain links TRBV5-1 to TRBJ2-7; 7 bases map to TRBD2. CDR3 size: 13 residues. Germline CDR1 SGHRS, CDR2 YFSETQ. With 7 bases clipped from V and 3 bases from J, the junction kept 7 bases outside the gene matches. CDR3 region: CASGAGVNYEQYF. In nucleotides, the CDR3 is TGCGCCAGCGGCGCGGGGGTCAACTACGAGCAGTACTTC.

The CDR3 sequence is CASSQVRGQGTQYF. The DNA of the CDR3 is TGCGCCAGCAGCCAAGTAAGGGGGCAGGGGACCCAGTACTTC. The V call is TRBV4-1, the J call TRBJ2-5; TRBD1 matches 7 bases. The CDR3 loop spans 14 amino acids. Trimming at V came to 1 base and at J to 7 bases, leaving 6 bases not matched to a gene. Looked up from germline, CDR1 is MGHRA and CDR2 is YSYEKL.

CDR3 DNA sequence: TGTGCCAGCTCGGGCGGGGGGGTCACAGATACGCAGTATTTT. Amino acids: CASSGGGVTDTQYF. The chain carries TRBV12-3 or TRBV12-4 and TRBJ2-3; 9 bases are a match to TRBD2. V lost 8 bases and J lost 2; bases outside the gene matches: 5. CDR3 size: 14 residues.

The table lists this clonotype with a few counts. The V gene is TRBV5-1, the J gene TRBJ2-1, with D unresolved. The CDR3 sequence is 14 residues long. Germline assignment: CDR1 SGHRS and CDR2 YFSETQ. Trimming pared 4 bases from V and 2 bases from J, leaving 10 bases between. CDR3 region: CASSPGGAYNEQFF. As DNA, the CDR3 is TGCGCCAGCAGCCCGGGCGGAGCCTACAATGAGCAGTTCTTC.

The chain carries TRBV20-1 and TRBJ2-2; D not certain. The CDR3 is 14 amino acids. Per germline, CDR1 DFQATT and CDR2 SNEGSKA (reference sequence). Trimming shortened V by 0 bases and J by 0 bases, and 5 bases separated the two germline ends. The CDR3 DNA sequence: TGCAGTGCTAGAGACTCATCGAACACCGGGGAGCTGTTTTTT. Translation gives CSARDSSNTGELFF.

In its sample, this clonotype was seen a few times. This chain connects TRBV5-1 to TRBJ2-3; TRBD1 matches at 7 bases. The CDR3 totals 17 residues. Germline loops: CDR1 SGHRS, CDR2 YFSETQ. The V gene end was trimmed by 4 bases and the J gene end by 4 bases; junction bases not matched to a gene: 15. The CDR3 reads CASSLGSKQGKADTQYF. DNA of the CDR3: TGCGCCAGCAGCCTCGGGTCTAAACAGGGGAAAGCAGATACGCAGTATTTT.

This clonotype was counted at least ten times. The chain carries TRBV2 and TRBJ2-5, with unresolved D. The CDR3 spans 14 residues. Deletions cut 2 bases from V and 2 bases from J, with 9 bases between. Germline V gene sequence: CDR1 SNHLY, CDR2 FYNNEI. CDR3 loop: CASSEWSEQETQYF. The DNA for the CDR3 is TGTGCCAGCAGTGAATGGTCAGAACAAGAGACCCAGTACTTC.